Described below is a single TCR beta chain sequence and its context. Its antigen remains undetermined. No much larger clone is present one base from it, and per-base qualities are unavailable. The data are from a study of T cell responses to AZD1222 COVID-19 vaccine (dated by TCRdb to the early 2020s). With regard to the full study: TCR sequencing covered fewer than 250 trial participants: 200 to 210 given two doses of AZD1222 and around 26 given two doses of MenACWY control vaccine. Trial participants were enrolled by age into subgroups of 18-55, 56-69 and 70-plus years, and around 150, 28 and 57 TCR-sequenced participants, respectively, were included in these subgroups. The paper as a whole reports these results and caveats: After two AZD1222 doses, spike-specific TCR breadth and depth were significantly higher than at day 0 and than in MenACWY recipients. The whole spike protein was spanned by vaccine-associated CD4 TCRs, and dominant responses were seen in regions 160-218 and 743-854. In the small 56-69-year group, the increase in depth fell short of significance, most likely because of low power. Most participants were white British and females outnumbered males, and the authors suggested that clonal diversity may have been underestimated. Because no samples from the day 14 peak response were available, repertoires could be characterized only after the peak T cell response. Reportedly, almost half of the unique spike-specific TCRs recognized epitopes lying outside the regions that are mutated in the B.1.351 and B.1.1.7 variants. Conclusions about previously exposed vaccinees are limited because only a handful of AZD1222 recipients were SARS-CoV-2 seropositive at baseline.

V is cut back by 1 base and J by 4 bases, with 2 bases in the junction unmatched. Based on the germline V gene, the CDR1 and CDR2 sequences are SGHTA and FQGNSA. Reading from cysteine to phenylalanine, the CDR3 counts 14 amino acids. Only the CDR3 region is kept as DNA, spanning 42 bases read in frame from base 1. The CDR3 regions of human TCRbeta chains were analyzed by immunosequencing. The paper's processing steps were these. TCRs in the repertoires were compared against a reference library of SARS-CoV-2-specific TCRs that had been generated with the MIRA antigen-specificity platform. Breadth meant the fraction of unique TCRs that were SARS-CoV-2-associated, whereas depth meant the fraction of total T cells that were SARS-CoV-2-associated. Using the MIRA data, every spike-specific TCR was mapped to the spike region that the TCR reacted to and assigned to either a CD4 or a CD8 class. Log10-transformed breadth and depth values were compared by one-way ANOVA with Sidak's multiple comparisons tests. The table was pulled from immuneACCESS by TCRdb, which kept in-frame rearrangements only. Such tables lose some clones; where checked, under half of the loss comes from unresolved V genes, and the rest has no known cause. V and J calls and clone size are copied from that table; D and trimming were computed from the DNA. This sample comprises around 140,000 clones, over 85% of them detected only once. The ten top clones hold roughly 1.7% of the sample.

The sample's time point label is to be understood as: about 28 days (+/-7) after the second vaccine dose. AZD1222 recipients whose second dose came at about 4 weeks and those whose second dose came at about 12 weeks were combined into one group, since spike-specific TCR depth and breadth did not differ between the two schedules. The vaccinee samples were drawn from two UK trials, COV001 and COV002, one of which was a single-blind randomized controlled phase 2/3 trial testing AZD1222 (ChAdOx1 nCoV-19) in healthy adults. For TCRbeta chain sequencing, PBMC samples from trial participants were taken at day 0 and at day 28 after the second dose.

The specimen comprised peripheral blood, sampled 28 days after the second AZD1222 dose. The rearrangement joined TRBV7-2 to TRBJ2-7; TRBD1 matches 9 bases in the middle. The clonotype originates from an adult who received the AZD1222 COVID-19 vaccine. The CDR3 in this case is CASSLGGQGYEQYF. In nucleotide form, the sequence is TGTGCCAGCAGCTTAGGTGGACAGGGGTACGAGCAGTACTTC. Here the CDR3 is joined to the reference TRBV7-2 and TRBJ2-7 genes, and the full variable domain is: GAGVSQSPSNKVTEKGKDVELRCDPISGHTALYWYRQSLGQGLEFLIYFQGNSAPDKSGLPSDRFSAERTGGSVSTLTIQRTQQEDSAVYLCASSLGGQGYEQYFGPGTRLTVT.